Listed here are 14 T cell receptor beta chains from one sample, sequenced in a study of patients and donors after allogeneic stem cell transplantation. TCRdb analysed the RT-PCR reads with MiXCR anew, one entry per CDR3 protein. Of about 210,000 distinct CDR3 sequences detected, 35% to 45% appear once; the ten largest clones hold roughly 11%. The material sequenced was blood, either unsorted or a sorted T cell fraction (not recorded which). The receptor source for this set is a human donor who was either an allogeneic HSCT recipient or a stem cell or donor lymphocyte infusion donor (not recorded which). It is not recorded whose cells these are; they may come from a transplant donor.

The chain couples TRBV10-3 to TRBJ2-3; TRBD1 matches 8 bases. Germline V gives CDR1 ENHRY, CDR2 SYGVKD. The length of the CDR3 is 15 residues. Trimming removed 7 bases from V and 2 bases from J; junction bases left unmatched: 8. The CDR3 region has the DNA TGTGCCATCACCAACGACAGGGGTACCACAGATACGCAGTATTTT. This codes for CAITNDRGTTDTQYF.

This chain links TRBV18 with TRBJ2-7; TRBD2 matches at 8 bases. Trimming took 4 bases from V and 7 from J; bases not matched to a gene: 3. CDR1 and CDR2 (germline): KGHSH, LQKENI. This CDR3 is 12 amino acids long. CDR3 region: CASSRGRMEQYF. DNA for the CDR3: TGTGCCAGCTCACGCGGGAGGATGGAGCAGTACTTC.

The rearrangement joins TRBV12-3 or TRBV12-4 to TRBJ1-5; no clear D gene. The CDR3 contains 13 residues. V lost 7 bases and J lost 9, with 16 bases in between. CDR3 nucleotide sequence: TGTGCCAGCACCGTTGGGGAGTTCGGGCCCCAGCATTTT. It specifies CASTVGEFGPQHF.

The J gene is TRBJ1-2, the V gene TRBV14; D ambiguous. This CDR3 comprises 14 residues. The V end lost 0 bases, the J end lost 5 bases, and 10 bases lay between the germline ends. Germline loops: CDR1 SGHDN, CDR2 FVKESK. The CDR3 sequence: CASSQESRRYGYTF. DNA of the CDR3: TGTGCCAGCAGCCAAGAGTCCCGACGATATGGCTACACCTTC.

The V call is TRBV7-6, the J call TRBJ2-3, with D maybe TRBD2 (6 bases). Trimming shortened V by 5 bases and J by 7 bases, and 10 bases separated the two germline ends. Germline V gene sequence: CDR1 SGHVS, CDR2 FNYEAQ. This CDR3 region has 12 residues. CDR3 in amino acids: CASSRGGYTQYF. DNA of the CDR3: TGTGCCAGCAGCCGTGGGGGGTATACGCAGTATTTT.

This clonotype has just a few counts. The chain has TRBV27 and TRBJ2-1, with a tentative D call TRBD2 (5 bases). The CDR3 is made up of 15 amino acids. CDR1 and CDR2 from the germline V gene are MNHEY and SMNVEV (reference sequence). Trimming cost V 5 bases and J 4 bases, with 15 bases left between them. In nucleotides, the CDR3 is TGTGCCAGCAGTACACGTGGACGGAGGTACAATGAGCAGTTCTTC. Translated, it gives CASSTRGRRYNEQFF.

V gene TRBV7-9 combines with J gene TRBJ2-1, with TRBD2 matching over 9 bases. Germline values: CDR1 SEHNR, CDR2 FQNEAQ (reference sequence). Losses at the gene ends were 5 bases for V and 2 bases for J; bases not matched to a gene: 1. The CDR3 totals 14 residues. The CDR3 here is CASSGTSTYNEQFF. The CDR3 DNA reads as TGTGCCAGCAGCGGGACTAGCACCTACAATGAGCAGTTCTTC.

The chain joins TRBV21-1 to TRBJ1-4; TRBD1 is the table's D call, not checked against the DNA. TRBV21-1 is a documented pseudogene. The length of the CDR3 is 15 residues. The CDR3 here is CASESRGKTNEKLFF. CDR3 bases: TGTGCCAGCGAATCGAGGGGGAAGACTAATGAAAAACTGTTTTTT.

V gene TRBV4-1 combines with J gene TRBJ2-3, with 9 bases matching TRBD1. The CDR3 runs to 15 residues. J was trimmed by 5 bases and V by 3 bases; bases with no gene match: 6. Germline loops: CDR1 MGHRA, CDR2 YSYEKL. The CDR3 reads CASSHGDRVIDTQYF. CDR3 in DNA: TGCGCCAGCAGCCATGGGGACAGGGTCATAGATACGCAGTATTTT.

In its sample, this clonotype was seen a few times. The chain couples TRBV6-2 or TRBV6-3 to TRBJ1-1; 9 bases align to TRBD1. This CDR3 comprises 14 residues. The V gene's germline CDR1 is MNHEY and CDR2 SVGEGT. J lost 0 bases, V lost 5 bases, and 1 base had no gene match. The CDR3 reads CASSDRGVNTEAFF. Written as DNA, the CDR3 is TGTGCCAGCAGTGACAGGGGGGTGAACACTGAAGCTTTCTTT.

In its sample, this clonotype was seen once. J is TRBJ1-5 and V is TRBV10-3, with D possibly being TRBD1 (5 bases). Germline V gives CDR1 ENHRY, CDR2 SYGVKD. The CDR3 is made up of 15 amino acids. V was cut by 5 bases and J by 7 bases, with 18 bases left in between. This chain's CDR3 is CAISPARGKGQPQHF. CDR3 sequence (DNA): TGTGCCATCAGTCCTGCCCGGGGGAAAGGGCAGCCCCAGCATTTT.

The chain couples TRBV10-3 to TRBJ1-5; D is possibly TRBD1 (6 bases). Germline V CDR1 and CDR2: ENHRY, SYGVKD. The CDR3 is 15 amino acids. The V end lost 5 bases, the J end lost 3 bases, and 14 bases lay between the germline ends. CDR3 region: CAISSTGQFNQPQHF. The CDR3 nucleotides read TGTGCCATCAGTTCAACAGGACAGTTCAATCAGCCCCAGCATTTT.

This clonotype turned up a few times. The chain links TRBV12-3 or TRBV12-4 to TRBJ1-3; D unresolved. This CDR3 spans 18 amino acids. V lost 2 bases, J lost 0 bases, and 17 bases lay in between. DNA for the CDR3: TGTGCCAGCAGTTTATCTTCGGGTCCGCGGAGCTCTGGAAACACCATATATTTT. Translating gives CASSLSSGPRSSGNTIYF.

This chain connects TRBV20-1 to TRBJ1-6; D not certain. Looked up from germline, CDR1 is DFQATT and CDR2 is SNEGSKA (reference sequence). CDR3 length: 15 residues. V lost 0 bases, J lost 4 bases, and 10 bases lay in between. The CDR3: CSARDLNSYNSPLHF. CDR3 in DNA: TGCAGTGCTAGAGATCTGAACAGTTATAATTCACCCCTCCACTTT.